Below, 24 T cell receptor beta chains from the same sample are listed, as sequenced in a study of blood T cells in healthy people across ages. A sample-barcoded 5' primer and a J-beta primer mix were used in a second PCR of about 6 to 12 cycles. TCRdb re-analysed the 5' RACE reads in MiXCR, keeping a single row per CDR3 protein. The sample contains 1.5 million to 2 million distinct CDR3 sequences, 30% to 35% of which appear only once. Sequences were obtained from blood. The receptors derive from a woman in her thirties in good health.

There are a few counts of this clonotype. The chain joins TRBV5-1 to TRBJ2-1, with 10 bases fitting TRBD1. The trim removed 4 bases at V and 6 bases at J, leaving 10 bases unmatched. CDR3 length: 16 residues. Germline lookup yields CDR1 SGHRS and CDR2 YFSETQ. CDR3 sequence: CASSPRLGQGSNEQFF. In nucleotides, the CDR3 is TGCGCCAGCAGCCCCCGTCTGGGACAGGGGAGCAATGAGCAGTTCTTC.

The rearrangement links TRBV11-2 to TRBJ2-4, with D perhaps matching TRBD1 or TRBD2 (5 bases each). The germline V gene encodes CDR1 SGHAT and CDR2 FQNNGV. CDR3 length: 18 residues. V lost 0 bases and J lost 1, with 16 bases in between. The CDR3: CASSLDEGWRFAKNIQYF. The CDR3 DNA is TGTGCCAGCAGCTTAGATGAGGGGTGGCGTTTCGCCAAAAACATTCAGTACTTC.

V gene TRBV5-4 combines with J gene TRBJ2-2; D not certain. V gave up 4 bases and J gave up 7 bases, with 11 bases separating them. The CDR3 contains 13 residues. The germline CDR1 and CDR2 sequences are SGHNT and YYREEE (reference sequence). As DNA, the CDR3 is TGTGCCAGCAGCATCGACCACATCGGGGAGCTGTTTTTT. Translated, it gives CASSIDHIGELFF.

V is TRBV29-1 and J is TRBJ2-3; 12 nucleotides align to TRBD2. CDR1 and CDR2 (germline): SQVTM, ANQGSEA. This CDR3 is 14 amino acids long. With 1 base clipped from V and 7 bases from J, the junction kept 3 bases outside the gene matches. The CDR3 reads CSVEGTSGKNTQYF. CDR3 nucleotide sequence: TGCAGCGTTGAAGGGACTAGCGGGAAAAATACGCAGTATTTT.

This chain's CDR3 is CASSLKGGTSATTDTQYF. The DNA of the CDR3 is TGTGCCAGCAGCTTAAAAGGGGGGACTAGCGCTACCACAGATACGCAGTATTTT. The rearrangement joins TRBV7-2 to TRBJ2-3; the match to TRBD2 covers 10 bases. Germline V lookup: CDR1 SGHTA, CDR2 FQGNSA. V lost 2 bases, J lost 2 bases, and 10 bases stayed unmatched. This CDR3 comprises 18 residues.

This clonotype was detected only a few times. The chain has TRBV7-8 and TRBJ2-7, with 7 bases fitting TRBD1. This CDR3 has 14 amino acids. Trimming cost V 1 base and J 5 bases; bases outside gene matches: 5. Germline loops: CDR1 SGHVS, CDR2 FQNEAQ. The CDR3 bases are TGTGCCAGCAGCTTAGTGACAGGGAAGAACGAGCAGTACTTC. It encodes CASSLVTGKNEQYF.

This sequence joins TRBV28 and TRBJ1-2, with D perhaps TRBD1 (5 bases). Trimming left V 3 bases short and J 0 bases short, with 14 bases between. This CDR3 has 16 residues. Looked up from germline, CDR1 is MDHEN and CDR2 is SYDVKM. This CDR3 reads CASSFPGTSANYGYTF. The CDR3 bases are TGTGCCAGCAGTTTCCCAGGGACTTCAGCTAACTATGGCTACACCTTC.

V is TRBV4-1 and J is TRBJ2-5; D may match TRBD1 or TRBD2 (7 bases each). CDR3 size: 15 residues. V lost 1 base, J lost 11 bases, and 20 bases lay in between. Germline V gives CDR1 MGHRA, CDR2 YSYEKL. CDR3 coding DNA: TGCGCCAGCAGCCAAGGGACAGGCGGCGGGAGCGCGCAGTACTTC. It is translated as CASSQGTGGGSAQYF.

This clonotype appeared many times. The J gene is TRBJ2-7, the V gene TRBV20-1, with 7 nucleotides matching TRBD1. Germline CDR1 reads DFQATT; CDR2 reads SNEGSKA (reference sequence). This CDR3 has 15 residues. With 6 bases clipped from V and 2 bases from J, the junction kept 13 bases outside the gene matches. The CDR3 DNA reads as TGCAGTGCGACTATGGACAGGCCATCCCCCTACGAGCAGTACTTC. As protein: CSATMDRPSPYEQYF.

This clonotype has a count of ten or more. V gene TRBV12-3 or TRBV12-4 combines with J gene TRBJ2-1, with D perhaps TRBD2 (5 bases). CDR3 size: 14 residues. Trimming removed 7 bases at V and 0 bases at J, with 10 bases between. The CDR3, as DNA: TGTGCCAGCACCCTGGGGAGCTCCTACAATGAGCAGTTCTTC. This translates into CASTLGSSYNEQFF.

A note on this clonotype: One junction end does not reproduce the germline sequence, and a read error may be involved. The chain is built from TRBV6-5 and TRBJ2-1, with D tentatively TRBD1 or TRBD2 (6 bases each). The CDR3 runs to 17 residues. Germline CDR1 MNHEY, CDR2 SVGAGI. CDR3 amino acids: CASSSSQGTPGRNGQFF. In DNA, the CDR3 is TGTGCCAGCAGTTCCTCACAGGGAACGCCGGGGAGGAATGGGCAGTTCTTC.

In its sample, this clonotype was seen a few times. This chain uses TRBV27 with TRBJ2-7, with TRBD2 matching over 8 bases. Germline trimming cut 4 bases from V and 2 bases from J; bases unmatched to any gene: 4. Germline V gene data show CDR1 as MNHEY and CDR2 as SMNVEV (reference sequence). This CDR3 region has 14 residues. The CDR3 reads CASSSGGGPYEQYF. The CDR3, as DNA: TGTGCCAGCAGTTCGGGCGGGGGGCCCTACGAGCAGTACTTC.

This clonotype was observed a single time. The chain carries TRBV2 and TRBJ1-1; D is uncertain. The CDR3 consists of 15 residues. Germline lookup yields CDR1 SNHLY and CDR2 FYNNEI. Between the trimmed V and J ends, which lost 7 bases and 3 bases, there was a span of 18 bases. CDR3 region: CASTSFGEEDTEAFF. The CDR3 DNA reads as TGTGCCAGCACCTCTTTTGGGGAAGAGGACACTGAAGCTTTCTTT.

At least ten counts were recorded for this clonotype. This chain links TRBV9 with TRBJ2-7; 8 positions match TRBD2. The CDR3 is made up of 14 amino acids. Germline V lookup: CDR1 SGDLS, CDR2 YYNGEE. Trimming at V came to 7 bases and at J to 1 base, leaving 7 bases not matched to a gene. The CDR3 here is CASGPSGGSYEQYF. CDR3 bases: TGTGCCAGCGGACCTTCGGGGGGGTCCTACGAGCAGTACTTC.

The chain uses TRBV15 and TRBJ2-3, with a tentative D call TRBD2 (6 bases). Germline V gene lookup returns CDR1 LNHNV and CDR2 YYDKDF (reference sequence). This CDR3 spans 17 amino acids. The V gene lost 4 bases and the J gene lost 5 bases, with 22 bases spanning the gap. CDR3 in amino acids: CATSIPRRRALGDTQYF. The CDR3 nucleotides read TGTGCCACCAGCATCCCGCGGCGGAGGGCCTTGGGAGATACGCAGTATTTT. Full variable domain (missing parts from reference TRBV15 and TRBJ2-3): DAMVIQNPRYQVTQFGKPVTLSCSQTLNHNVMYWYQQKSSQAPKLLFHYYDKDFNNEADTPDNFQSRRPNTSFCFLDIRSPGLGDTAMYLCATSIPRRRALGDTQYFGPGTRLTVL.

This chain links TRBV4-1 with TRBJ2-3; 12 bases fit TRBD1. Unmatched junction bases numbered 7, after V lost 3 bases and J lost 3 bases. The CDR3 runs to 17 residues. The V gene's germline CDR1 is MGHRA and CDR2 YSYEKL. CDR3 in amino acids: CASSQSSGQGATDTQYF. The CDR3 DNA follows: TGCGCCAGCAGCCAGAGCTCGGGACAGGGGGCTACAGATACGCAGTATTTT.

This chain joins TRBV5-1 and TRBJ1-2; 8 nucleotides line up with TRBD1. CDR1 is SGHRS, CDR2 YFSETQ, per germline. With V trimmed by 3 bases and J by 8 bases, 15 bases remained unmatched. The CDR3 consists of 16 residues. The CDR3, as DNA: TGCGCCAGCAGCTCCAGGGGGGACAGGCCGTGGGGAGGCTACACCTTC. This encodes CASSSRGDRPWGGYTF.

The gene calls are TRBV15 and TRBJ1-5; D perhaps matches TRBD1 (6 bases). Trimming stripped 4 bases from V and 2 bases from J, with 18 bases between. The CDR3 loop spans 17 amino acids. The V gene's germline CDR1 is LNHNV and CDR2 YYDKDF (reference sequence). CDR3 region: CATSIGPQGAGNQPQHF. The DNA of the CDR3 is TGTGCCACCAGCATTGGGCCACAGGGCGCGGGCAATCAGCCCCAGCATTTT.

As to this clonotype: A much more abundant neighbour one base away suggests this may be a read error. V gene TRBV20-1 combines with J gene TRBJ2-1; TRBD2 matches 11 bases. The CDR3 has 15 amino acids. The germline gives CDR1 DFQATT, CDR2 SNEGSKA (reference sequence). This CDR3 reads CSARVTSGVYNDQFF. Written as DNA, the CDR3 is TGCAGTGCTAGAGTGACTAGCGGGGTTTACAATGACCAGTTCTTC.

The DNA of the CDR3 is TGCGCCAGCAGCGGGTCAAAGGGCTACGAGCAGTACTTC. It codes for CASSGSKGYEQYF. The rearrangement joins TRBV5-1 to TRBJ2-7; D is undetermined. V lost 4 bases, J lost 3 bases, and 11 bases lay in between. From germline, CDR1 is SGHRS and CDR2 YFSETQ. The CDR3 has 13 amino acids.

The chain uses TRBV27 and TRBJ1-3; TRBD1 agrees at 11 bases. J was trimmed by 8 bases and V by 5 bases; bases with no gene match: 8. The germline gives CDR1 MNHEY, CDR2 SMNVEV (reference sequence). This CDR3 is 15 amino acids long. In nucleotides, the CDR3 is TGTGCCAGCAGTCTTTCCGGGACAGGGGGTTACACCATATATTTT. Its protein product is CASSLSGTGGYTIYF.

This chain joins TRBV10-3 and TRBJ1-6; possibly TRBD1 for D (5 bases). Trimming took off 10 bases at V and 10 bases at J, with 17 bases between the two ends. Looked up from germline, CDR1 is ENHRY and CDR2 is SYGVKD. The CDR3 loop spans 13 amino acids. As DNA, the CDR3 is TGTGCCAGCGGGACCCGGGATAGATCACCCCTCCACTTT. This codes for CASGTRDRSPLHF.

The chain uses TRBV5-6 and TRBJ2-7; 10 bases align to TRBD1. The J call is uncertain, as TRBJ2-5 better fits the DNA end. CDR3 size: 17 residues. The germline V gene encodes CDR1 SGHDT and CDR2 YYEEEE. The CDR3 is CASSLMPGQGYGETQYF. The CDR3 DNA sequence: TGTGCCAGCAGCTTAATGCCGGGACAGGGGTACGGGGAGACCCAGTACTTC.

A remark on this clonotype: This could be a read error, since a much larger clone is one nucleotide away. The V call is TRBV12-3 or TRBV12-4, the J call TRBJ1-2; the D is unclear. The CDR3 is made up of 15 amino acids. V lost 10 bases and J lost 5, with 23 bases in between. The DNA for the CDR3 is TGTGCCAACAGCCTCGGACCGGATCCATATTATGGCTACACCTTC. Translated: CANSLGPDPYYGYTF.